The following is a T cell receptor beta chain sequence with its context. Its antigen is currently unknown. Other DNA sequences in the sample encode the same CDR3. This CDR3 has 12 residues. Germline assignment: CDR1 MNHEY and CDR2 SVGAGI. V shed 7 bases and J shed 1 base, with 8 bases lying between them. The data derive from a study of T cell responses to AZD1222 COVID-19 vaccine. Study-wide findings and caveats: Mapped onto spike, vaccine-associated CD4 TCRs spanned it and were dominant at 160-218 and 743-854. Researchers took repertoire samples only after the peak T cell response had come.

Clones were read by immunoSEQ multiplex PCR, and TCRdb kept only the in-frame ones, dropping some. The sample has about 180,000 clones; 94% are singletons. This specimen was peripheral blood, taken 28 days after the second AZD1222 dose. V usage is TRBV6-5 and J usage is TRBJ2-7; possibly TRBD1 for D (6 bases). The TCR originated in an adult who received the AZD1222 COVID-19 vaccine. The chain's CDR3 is CASTGTSYEQYF. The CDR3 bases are TGTGCCAGCACCGGGACATCCTACGAGCAGTACTTC.